One sample yielded the 10 T cell receptor beta chains listed below, sequenced in a study of shared clonotypes between healthy human individuals. The data were produced by immunoSEQ multiplex PCR, yet TCRdb's version contains in-frame clones alone and is incomplete. The sample contains around 1.4 million clones, approximately 98.5% of which appear only once. Input material: naive CD4+ T cells sorted from blood. Noted subset: CD45RA+ positively selected. The receptors originated from a young man in good health.

The CDR3 loop is CASSLGSRLGQPQHF. The CDR3, as DNA: TGTGCCAGCAGCTTAGGGTCCCGACTCGGTCAGCCCCAGCATTTT. The chain is built from TRBV7-2 and TRBJ1-5, with D uncertain. The CDR3 is made up of 15 amino acids. Trimming left V 1 base short and J 6 bases short, with 13 bases between. Looked up from germline, CDR1 is SGHTA and CDR2 is FQGNSA. Looking up the rest from reference TRBV7-2 and TRBJ1-5 gives the full variable domain: GAGVSQSPSNKVTEKGKDVELRCDPISGHTALYWYRQSLGQGLEFLIYFQGNSAPDKSGLPSDRFSAERTGGSVSTLTIQRTQQEDSAVYLCASSLGSRLGQPQHFGDGTRLSIL.

CDR3 DNA sequence: TGCGCCAGCTCCCCGAACTACAACACCGGGGAGCTGTTTTTT. This codes for CASSPNYNTGELFF. The chain has TRBV10-1 and TRBJ2-2; D call uncertain. CDR1 and CDR2 from the germline V gene are WNHNN and SYGVQD (reference sequence). The ends were cut back, 8 bases at V and 2 bases at J, with 12 bases in the middle. The CDR3 extends over 14 amino acids.

The V gene is TRBV2, the J gene TRBJ2-7; tentative D call: TRBD1 (6 bases). Between the trimmed V and J ends, which lost 2 bases and 6 bases, there was a span of 14 bases. Looked up from germline, CDR1 is SNHLY and CDR2 is FYNNEI. The CDR3 sequence is 14 residues long. CDR3 DNA sequence: TGTGCCAGCAGTGAAAATCGGGACACCCGCGAGCAGTACTTC. Its translation: CASSENRDTREQYF.

This sequence joins TRBV11-2 and TRBJ2-1; 11 bases agree with TRBD1. The CDR3 runs to 15 residues. The germline V gene encodes CDR1 SGHAT and CDR2 FQNNGV. The V gene end was trimmed by 1 base and the J gene end by 8 bases; junction bases not matched to a gene: 4. In DNA, the CDR3 is TGTGCCAGCAGCTTAGGGACAGGGGGCAGGTATGAGCAGTTCTTC. Protein: CASSLGTGGRYEQFF.

This clone was detected only once. The CDR3 DNA reads TGTGCCATCAGTGCAGGAGATACGCAGTATTTT. Protein product: CAISAGDTQYF. The chain is built from TRBV10-3 and TRBJ2-3, with D unresolved. Germline assignment: CDR1 ENHRY and CDR2 SYGVKD. Trimming removed 4 bases at V and 5 bases at J, with 4 bases between. The CDR3 is 11 residues long.

This chain joins TRBV7-7 and TRBJ2-2, with D tentatively TRBD2 (5 bases). The length of the CDR3 is 12 residues. CDR1 is SSHAT and CDR2 is FNYEAQ in the germline V gene (reference sequence). Trimming took 5 bases from V and 6 from J, leaving 7 bases between them. CDR3 protein: CASSPRAGELFF. In DNA form, the CDR3 reads TGTGCCAGCAGCCCGAGGGCCGGGGAGCTGTTTTTT. Based on the CDR3 plus reference TRBV7-7 and TRBJ2-2, the full variable domain is GAGVSQSPRYKVTKRGQDVTLRCDPISSHATLYWYQQALGQGPEFLTYFNYEAQPDKSGLPSDRFSAERPEGSISTLTIQRTEQRDSAMYRCASSPRAGELFFGEGSRLTVL.

V gene TRBV5-1 combines with J gene TRBJ2-2; no clear D. The CDR3 is 15 residues long. Germline V gives CDR1 SGHRS, CDR2 YFSETQ. V lost 1 base, J lost 1 base, and 8 bases lay in between. The CDR3: CASSLRDWNTGELFF. Here the CDR3 DNA reads TGCGCCAGCAGCTTGAGGGATTGGAACACCGGGGAGCTGTTTTTT.

The gene calls are TRBV27 and TRBJ2-3; the match to TRBD1 covers 9 bases. This CDR3 contains 17 residues. After removal of 5 bases from V and 4 bases from J, the junction contained 13 bases not matched to a gene. Germline CDR1 reads MNHEY; CDR2 reads SMNVEV (reference sequence). The CDR3 sequence: CASSRTSGTGQSDTQYF. CDR3 coding DNA: TGTGCCAGCAGTCGAACCTCCGGGACAGGGCAATCAGATACGCAGTATTTT.

V and J are TRBV9 and TRBJ2-2, with D maybe TRBD1 (6 bases). V was shortened by 4 bases and J by 1 base, with 17 bases between the two germline ends. The CDR3 spans 17 residues. Looked up from germline, CDR1 is SGDLS and CDR2 is YYNGEE. The CDR3 protein is CASSMVTGLLNTGELFF. In DNA, the CDR3 is TGTGCCAGCAGCATGGTGACAGGCCTACTGAACACCGGGGAGCTGTTTTTT.

CDR3 sequence (DNA): TGTGCCAGCAGCCTGGCGCCCCCCGGACAGGGTTTTTTCCAAGAGACCCAGTACTTC. Translation gives CASSLAPPGQGFFQETQYF. The chain has TRBV5-8 and TRBJ2-5; 8 bases fit TRBD1. The CDR3 spans 19 residues. The germline V gene has CDR1 SGHTS and CDR2 YDEGEE. V shed 4 bases and J 1 base; nucleotides not matched to a gene: 18.